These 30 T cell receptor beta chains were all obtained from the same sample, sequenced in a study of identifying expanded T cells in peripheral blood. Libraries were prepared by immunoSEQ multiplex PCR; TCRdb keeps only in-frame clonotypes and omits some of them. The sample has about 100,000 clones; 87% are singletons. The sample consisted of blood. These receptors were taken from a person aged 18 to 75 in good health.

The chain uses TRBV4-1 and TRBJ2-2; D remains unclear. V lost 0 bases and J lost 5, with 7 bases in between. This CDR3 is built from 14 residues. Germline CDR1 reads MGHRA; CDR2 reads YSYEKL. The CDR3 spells CASSQELRTGELFF. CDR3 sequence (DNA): TGCGCCAGCAGCCAAGAACTCAGAACCGGGGAGCTGTTTTTT.

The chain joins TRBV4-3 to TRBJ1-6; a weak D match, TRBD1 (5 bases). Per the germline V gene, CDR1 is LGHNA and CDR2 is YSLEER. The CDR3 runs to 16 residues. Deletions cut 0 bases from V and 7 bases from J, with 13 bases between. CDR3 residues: CASSQEGVPMNSPLHF. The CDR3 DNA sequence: TGCGCCAGCAGCCAAGAAGGGGTCCCGATGAATTCACCCCTCCACTTT.

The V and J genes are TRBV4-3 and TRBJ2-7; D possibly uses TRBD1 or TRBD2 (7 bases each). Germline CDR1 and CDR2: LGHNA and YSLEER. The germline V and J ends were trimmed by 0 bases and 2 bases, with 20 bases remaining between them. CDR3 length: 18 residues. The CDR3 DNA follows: TGCGCCAGCAGCCAAGATCTGCCGGGGCAGGGGGGGACCTACGAGCAGTACTTC. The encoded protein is CASSQDLPGQGGTYEQYF.

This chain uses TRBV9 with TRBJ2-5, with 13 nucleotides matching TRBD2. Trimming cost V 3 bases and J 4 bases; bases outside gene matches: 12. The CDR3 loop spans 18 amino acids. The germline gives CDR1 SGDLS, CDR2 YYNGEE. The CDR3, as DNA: TGTGCCAGCAGCGCCCAAACTAGCGGGGGGGCCGAGGGAGAGACCCAGTACTTC. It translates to CASSAQTSGGAEGETQYF.

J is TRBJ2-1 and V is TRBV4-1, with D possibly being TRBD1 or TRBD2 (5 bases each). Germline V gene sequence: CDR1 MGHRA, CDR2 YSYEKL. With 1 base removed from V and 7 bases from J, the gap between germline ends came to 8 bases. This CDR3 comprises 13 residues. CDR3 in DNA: TGCGCCAGCAGCCAAGTATGGGGGAATGAGCAGTTCTTC. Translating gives CASSQVWGNEQFF.

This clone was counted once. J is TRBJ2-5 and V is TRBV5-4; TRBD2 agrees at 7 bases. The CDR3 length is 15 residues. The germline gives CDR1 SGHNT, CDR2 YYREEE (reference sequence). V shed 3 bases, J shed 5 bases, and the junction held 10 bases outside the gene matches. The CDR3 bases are TGTGCCAGCAGCTCGATGCTGGGGGGGGAGGAGACCCAGTACTTC. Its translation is CASSSMLGGEETQYF.

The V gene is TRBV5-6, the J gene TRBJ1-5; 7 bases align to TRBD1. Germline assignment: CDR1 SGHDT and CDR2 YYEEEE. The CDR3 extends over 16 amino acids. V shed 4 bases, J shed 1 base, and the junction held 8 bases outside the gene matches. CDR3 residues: CASSHAGGWSNQPQHF. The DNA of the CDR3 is TGTGCCAGCAGCCACGCAGGGGGTTGGAGCAATCAGCCCCAGCATTTT.

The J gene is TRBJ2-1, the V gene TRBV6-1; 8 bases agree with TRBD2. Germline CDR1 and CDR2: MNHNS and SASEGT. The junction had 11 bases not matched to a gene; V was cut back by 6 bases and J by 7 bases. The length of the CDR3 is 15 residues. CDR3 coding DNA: TGTGCCAGCAGGGGATCCGCGGGGGGCGTAAATGAGCAGTTCTTC. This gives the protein CASRGSAGGVNEQFF.

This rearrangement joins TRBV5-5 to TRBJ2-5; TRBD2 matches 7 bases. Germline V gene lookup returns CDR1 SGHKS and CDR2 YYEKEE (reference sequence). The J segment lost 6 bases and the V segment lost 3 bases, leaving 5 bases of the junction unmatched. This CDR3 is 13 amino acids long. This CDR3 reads CASSWGGLKTQYF. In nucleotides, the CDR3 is TGTGCCAGCAGCTGGGGGGGTTTGAAGACCCAGTACTTC. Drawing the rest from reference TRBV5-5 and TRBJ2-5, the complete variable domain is DAGVTQSPTHLIKTRGQQVTLRCSPISGHKSVSWYQQVLGQGPQFIFQYYEKEERGRGNFPDRFSARQFPNYSSELNVNALLLGDSALYLCASSWGGLKTQYFGPGTRLLVL.

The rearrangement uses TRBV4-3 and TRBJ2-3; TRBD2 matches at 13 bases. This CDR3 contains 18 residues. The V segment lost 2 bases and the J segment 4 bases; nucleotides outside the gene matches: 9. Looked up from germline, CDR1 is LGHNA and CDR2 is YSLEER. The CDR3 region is CASSQLTSGGAEADTQYF. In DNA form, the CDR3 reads TGCGCCAGCAGCCAACTCACTAGCGGGGGGGCAGAAGCAGATACGCAGTATTTT.

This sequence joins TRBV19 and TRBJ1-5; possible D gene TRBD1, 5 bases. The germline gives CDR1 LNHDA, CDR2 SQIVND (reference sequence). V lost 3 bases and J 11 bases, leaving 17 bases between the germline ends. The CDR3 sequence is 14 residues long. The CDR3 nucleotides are TGTGCCAGTAGTATGAGTCCTTCCGGGACGGCCCAGCATTTT. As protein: CASSMSPSGTAQHF.

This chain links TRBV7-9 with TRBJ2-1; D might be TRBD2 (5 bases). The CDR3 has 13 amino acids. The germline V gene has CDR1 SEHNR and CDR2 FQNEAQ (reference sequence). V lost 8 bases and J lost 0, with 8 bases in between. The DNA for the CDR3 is TGTGCCAGCCGGGGAAGCTCCTACAATGAGCAGTTCTTC. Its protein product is CASRGSSYNEQFF.

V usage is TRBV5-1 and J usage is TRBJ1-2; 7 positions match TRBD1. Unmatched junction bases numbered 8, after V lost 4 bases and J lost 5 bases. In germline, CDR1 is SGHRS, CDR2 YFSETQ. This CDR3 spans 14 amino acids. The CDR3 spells CASSLGTDSYGYTF. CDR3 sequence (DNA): TGCGCCAGCAGCCTCGGGACAGATAGTTATGGCTACACCTTC.

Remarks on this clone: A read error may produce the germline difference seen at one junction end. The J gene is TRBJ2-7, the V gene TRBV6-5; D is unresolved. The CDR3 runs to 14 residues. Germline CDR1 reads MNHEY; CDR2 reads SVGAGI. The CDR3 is CASSYSQGSYEQYF. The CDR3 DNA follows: TGTGCCAGCAGCTACTCGCAAGGGTCCTACGAGCAGTACTTC.

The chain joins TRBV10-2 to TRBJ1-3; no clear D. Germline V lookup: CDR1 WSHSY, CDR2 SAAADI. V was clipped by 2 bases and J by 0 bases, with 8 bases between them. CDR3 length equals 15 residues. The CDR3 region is CASSEVSLSGNTIYF. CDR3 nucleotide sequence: TGCGCCAGCAGTGAGGTGTCCCTCTCTGGAAACACCATATATTTT.

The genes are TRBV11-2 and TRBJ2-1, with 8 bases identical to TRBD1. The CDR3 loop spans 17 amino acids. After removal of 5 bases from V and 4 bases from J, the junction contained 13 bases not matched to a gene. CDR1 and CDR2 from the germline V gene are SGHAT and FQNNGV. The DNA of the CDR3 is TGTGCCAGCAGCCGACGGACAGGGAGTATCGATTACAATGAGCAGTTCTTC. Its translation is CASSRRTGSIDYNEQFF.

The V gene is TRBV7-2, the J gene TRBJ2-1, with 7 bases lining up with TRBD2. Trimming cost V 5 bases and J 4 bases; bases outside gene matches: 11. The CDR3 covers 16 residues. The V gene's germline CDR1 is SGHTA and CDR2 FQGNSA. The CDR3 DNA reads TGTGCCAGCAGCCATGGACTAGTTCAGGAGTACAATGAGCAGTTCTTC. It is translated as CASSHGLVQEYNEQFF.

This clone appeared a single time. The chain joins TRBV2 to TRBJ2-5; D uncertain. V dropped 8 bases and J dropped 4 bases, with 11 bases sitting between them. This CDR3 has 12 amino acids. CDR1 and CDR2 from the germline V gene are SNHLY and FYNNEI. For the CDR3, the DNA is TGTGCCAGCGCCGACCGGGCAGAGACCCAGTACTTC. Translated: CASADRAETQYF.

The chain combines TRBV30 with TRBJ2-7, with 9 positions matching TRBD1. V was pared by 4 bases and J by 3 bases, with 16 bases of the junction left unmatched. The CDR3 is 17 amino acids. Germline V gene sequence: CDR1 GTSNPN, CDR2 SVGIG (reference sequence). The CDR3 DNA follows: TGTGCCTGGAAGACAACCGAAACCGGGACAGGGATCTACGAGCAGTACTTC. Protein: CAWKTTETGTGIYEQYF. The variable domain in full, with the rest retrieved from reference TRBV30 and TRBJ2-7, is SQTIHQWPATLVQPVGSPLSLECTVEGTSNPNLYWYRQAAGRGLQLLFYSVGIGQISSEVPQNLSASRPQDRQFILSSKKLLLSDSGFYLCAWKTTETGTGIYEQYFGPGTRLTVT.

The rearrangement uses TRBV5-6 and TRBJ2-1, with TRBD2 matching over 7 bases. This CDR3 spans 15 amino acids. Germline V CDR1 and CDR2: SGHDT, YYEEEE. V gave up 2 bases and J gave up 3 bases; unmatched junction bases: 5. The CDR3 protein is CASSFGASGYNEQFF. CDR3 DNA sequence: TGTGCCAGCAGCTTCGGAGCTAGCGGCTACAATGAGCAGTTCTTC.

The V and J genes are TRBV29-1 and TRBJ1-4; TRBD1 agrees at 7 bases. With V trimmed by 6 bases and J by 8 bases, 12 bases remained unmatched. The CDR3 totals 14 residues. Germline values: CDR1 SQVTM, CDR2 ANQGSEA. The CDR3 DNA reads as TGCAGCGTCAGACAACAGGGGTTCGTGGAAAAACTGTTTTTT. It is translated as CSVRQQGFVEKLFF.

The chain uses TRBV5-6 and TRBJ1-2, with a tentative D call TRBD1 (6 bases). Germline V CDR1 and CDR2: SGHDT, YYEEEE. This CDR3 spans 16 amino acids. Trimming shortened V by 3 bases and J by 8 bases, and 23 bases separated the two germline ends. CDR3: CASSSGPLGALGGYTF. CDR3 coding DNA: TGTGCCAGCAGCTCCGGTCCCCTGGGGGCGTTGGGCGGCTACACCTTC.

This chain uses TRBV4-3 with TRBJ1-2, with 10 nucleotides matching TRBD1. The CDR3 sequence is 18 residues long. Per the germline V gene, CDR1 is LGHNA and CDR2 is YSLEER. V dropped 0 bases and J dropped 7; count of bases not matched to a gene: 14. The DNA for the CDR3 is TGCGCCAGCAGCCAAGATCTCGTTAGGGGACAGGGGTTTTTTGGCTACACCTTC. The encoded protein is CASSQDLVRGQGFFGYTF.

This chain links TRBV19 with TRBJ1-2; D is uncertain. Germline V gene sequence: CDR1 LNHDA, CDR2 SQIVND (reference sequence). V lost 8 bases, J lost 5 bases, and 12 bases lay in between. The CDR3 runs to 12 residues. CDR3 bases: TGTGCCAGTCGGAACTTCCCGTATGGCTACACCTTC. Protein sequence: CASRNFPYGYTF.

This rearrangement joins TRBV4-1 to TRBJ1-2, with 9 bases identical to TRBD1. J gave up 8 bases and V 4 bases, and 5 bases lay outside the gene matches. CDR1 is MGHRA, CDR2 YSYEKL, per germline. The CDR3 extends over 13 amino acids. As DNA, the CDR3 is TGCGCCAGCAGCCTGGGGACAGGGAAAGGCTACACCTTC. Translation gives CASSLGTGKGYTF.

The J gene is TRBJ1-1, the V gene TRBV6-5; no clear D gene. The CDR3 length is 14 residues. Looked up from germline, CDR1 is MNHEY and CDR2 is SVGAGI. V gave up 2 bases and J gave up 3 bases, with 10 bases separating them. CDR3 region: CASSYDIGDTEAFF. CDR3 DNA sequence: TGTGCCAGCAGTTACGACATTGGGGACACTGAAGCTTTCTTT.

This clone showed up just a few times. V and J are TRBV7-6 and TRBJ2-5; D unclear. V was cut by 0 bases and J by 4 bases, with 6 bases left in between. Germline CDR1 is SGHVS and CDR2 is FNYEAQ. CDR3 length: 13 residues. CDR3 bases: TGTGCCAGCAGCTTAGCCGGACGAGAGACCCAGTACTTC. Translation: CASSLAGRETQYF.

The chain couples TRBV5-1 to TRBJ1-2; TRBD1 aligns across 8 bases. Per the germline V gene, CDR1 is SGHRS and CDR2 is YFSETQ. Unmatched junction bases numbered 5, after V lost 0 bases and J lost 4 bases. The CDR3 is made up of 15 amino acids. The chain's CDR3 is CASSLADRETYGYTF. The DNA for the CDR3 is TGCGCCAGCAGCTTGGCGGACAGGGAAACCTATGGCTACACCTTC.

CDR3 sequence: CAISAQQGMAEKLFF. CDR3 bases: TGTGCCATCAGTGCCCAACAGGGGATGGCTGAAAAACTGTTTTTT. V usage is TRBV10-3 and J usage is TRBJ1-4; 7 positions match TRBD1. The CDR3 extends over 15 amino acids. Germline CDR1 reads ENHRY; CDR2 reads SYGVKD. The J segment lost 7 bases and the V segment lost 4 bases, leaving 9 bases of the junction unmatched.

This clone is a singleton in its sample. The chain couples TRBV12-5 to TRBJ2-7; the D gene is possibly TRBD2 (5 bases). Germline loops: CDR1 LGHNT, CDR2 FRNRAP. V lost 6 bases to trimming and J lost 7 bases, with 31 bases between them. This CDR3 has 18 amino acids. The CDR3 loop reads CASGTRALDTGRRGEQYF. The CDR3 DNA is TGTGCTAGTGGGACCCGGGCCCTCGACACCGGCCGAAGAGGGGAGCAGTACTTC.